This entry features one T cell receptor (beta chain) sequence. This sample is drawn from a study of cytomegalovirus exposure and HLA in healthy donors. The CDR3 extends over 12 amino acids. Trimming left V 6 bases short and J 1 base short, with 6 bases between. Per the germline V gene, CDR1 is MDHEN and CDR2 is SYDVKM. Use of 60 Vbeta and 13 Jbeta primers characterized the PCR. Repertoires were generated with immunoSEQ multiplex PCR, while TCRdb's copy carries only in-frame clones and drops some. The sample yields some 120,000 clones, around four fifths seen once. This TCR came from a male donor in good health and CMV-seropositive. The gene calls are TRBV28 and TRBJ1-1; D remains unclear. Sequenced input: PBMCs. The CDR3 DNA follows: TGTGCCAGCAGCGGGTGGAACACTGAAGCTTTCTTT. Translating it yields CASSGWNTEAFF.